These 22 T cell receptor beta chains came from one sample sequenced in a study of shared clonotypes between healthy human individuals. Repertoires were generated with immunoSEQ multiplex PCR, while TCRdb's copy carries only in-frame clones and drops some. The data contain roughly 2 million clones, 95% of them singletons. What was sequenced was naive CD4+ T cells sorted from blood. The subset denotes: CD45RA+ positively selected. The receptors shown here come from a young man in good health.

The chain joins TRBV27 to TRBJ1-3; no reliable D call. The V gene's germline CDR1 is MNHEY and CDR2 SMNVEV (reference sequence). V was pared by 6 bases and J by 3 bases, with 3 bases between. The CDR3 runs to 11 residues. This CDR3 reads CASRVGNTIYF. DNA of the CDR3: TGTGCCAGCAGGGTTGGAAACACCATATATTTT.

The CDR3, as DNA: TGCAGCGGCGTAACAGGGAGGGCAGCTTTCTTT. Amino acids: CSGVTGRAAFF. V gene TRBV29-1 combines with J gene TRBJ1-1, with D perhaps matching TRBD1 (6 bases). CDR3 length: 11 residues. V shed 7 bases and J shed 10 bases, with 16 bases lying between them. Germline V lookup: CDR1 SQVTM, CDR2 ANQGSEA.

The V and J genes are TRBV11-2 and TRBJ2-7; D gene unclear. This CDR3 is 17 amino acids long. Trimming shortened V by 5 bases and J by 0 bases, and 20 bases separated the two germline ends. Germline CDR1 reads SGHAT; CDR2 reads FQNNGV. The DNA for the CDR3 is TGTGCCAGCAGCGGGATTGCCGGGCCCATAGGCTCCTACGAGCAGTACTTC. Amino acid sequence: CASSGIAGPIGSYEQYF. The whole variable domain, filled in from reference TRBV11-2 and TRBJ2-7, reads EAGVAQSPRYKIIEKRQSVAFWCNPISGHATLYWYQQILGQGPKLLIQFQNNGVVDDSQLPKDRFSAERLKGVDSTLKIQPAKLEDSAVYLCASSGIAGPIGSYEQYFGPGTRLTVT.

This chain joins TRBV5-1 and TRBJ1-2, with a possible D match to TRBD1 (6 bases). The CDR3 is 13 amino acids. The germline V gene encodes CDR1 SGHRS and CDR2 YFSETQ. Trimming took 6 bases from V and 6 from J, leaving 15 bases between them. The CDR3 protein is CASTLGGADGYTF. The CDR3 DNA reads as TGCGCCAGCACCCTGGGGGGCGCCGATGGCTACACCTTC. Full variable domain (remainder filled in from reference TRBV5-1 and TRBJ1-2): KAGVTQTPRYLIKTRGQQVTLSCSPISGHRSVSWYQQTPGQGLQFLFEYFSETQRNKGNFPGRFSGRQFSNSRSEMNVSTLELGDSALYLCASTLGGADGYTFGSGTRLTVV.

This chain uses TRBV7-2 with TRBJ1-2; D gene ambiguous. Germline V gene sequence: CDR1 SGHTA, CDR2 FQGNSA. V lost 1 base, J lost 8 bases, and 11 bases lay in between. The CDR3 has 13 amino acids. The CDR3 spells CASSLGAVGGYTF. The CDR3, as DNA: TGTGCCAGCAGCTTAGGCGCAGTTGGCGGCTACACCTTC.

Regarding this clone: At the DNA level, this CDR3 is encoded by other sequences in the same sample as well. The chain joins TRBV6-6 to TRBJ1-3, with D perhaps TRBD1 (6 bases). This CDR3 has 16 amino acids. Germline values: CDR1 MNHNY, CDR2 SVGAGI (reference sequence). The V end lost 5 bases, the J end lost 1 base, and 15 bases lay between the germline ends. CDR3 in amino acids: CASSRAGQGSGNTIYF. CDR3 coding DNA: TGTGCCAGCAGTAGGGCAGGGCAGGGGTCTGGAAACACCATATATTTT.

For the CDR3, the DNA is TGTGCCAGCAGTAGGGGGCCAAATTACGAGCAGTACTTC. It yields the protein CASSRGPNYEQYF. The rearrangement links TRBV6-5 to TRBJ2-7; TRBD1 agrees at 7 bases. V shed 5 bases and J 4 bases; nucleotides not matched to a gene: 5. The CDR3 is 13 amino acids. The germline V gene encodes CDR1 MNHEY and CDR2 SVGAGI.

The chain is built from TRBV4-1 and TRBJ1-6; the D is unclear. Germline V gives CDR1 MGHRA, CDR2 YSYEKL. The CDR3 spans 16 residues. Between the trimmed V and J ends, which lost 1 base and 7 bases, there was a span of 14 bases. The CDR3, as DNA: TGCGCCAGCAGCCAAGTAACGGCGGATTTAAATTCACCCCTCCACTTT. It codes for CASSQVTADLNSPLHF.

This CDR3 reads CASSLEVRETQYF. The CDR3 DNA sequence: TGCGCCAGCAGCTTGGAGGTCCGGGAGACCCAGTACTTC. This sequence joins TRBV5-1 and TRBJ2-5; the D is unclear. Germline values: CDR1 SGHRS, CDR2 YFSETQ. Deletions cut 0 bases from V and 5 bases from J, with 8 bases between. The CDR3 covers 13 residues.

V is TRBV10-3 and J is TRBJ2-3; D is possibly TRBD2 (5 bases). CDR1 is ENHRY, CDR2 SYGVKD, per germline. This CDR3 comprises 13 residues. V shed 9 bases and J shed 6 bases, with 16 bases lying between them. CDR3 nucleotide sequence: TGTGCCATTCGCGAGGGTTTAGTGGATACGCAGTATTTT. Protein product: CAIREGLVDTQYF.

The chain carries TRBV5-1 and TRBJ2-7, with TRBD2 matching 14 bases. Germline CDR1 is SGHRS and CDR2 is YFSETQ. J lost 6 bases, V lost 4 bases, and 3 bases had no gene match. The CDR3 is made up of 14 amino acids. CDR3 amino acids: CASSKGLAGAEQYF. For the CDR3, the DNA is TGCGCCAGCAGCAAGGGACTAGCGGGAGCCGAGCAGTACTTC.

This clone showed up just once. CDR3 sequence (DNA): TGCGCCAGCAGCTTCCCCGGGGGCGGTCACTCCTACGAGCAGTACTTC. Its protein product is CASSFPGGGHSYEQYF. The V call is TRBV5-1, the J call TRBJ2-7; D tentatively reads TRBD1 or TRBD2 (6 bases each). The CDR3 has 16 amino acids. In germline, CDR1 is SGHRS, CDR2 YFSETQ. Trimming removed 2 bases at V and 0 bases at J, with 15 bases between.

This CDR3 is CASSPSGLAGYEQYF. In DNA, the CDR3 is TGTGCCAGCAGCCCGTCGGGACTAGCGGGATACGAGCAGTACTTC. The chain recombines TRBV7-2 with TRBJ2-7; TRBD2 matches at 13 bases. The CDR3 consists of 15 residues. The germline CDR1 and CDR2 sequences are SGHTA and FQGNSA. The ends lost 5 bases at V and 4 bases at J; junction bases unmatched: 5.

About this clone itself: The junction departs from the called germline gene at one end, perhaps through a read error. The chain carries TRBV19 and TRBJ1-6; perhaps TRBD1 as D (6 bases). The germline CDR1 and CDR2 sequences are LNHDA and SQIVND (reference sequence). CDR3 size: 15 residues. CDR3 DNA sequence: TGTGCCAGTAGTTTAGATACAGGGACGGCTTCACCCCTCCACTTT. This codes for CASSLDTGTASPLHF.

This clone was observed many times. The rearrangement links TRBV5-8 to TRBJ2-7, with D possibly TRBD2 on 5 matching bases. V was pared by 3 bases and J by 5 bases, with 12 bases between. The V gene's germline CDR1 is SGHTS and CDR2 YDEGEE. The CDR3 has 13 residues. CDR3 amino acids: CASSSSGEDEQYF. The CDR3 DNA reads as TGTGCCAGCAGCTCGAGCGGAGAGGACGAGCAGTACTTC.

This clone was recorded only once. The chain uses TRBV18 and TRBJ1-6; TRBD1 might be the D (5 bases). The germline V and J ends were trimmed by 2 bases and 9 bases, with 17 bases remaining between them. Germline CDR1 is KGHSH and CDR2 is LQKENI. The CDR3 loop spans 16 amino acids. CDR3 region: CASSPSGGGITSPLHF. In nucleotides, the CDR3 is TGTGCCAGCTCACCATCGGGGGGTGGGATTACTTCACCCCTCCACTTT.

This clone has more than one count but fewer than ten. The rearrangement uses TRBV5-6 and TRBJ1-6; 7 bases align to TRBD1. This CDR3 comprises 13 residues. V lost 0 bases and J lost 10; bases outside the gene matches: 1. Germline V gives CDR1 SGHDT, CDR2 YYEEEE. In nucleotides, the CDR3 is TGTGCCAGCAGCTTGGAACAGGGGTCACCCCTCCACTTT. It encodes CASSLEQGSPLHF.

This chain uses TRBV10-2 with TRBJ2-1, with a tentative D call TRBD2 (6 bases). CDR3 length: 13 residues. Germline values: CDR1 WSHSY, CDR2 SAAADI. V was cut by 8 bases and J by 6 bases, with 14 bases left in between. CDR3 nucleotides: TGCGCCAGCCGACTAGAAGTGATCAATGAGCAGTTCTTC. It yields the protein CASRLEVINEQFF.

V usage is TRBV2 and J usage is TRBJ2-3; D may be TRBD1 or TRBD2 (5 bases each). This CDR3 spans 17 amino acids. CDR1 is SNHLY and CDR2 is FYNNEI in the germline V gene. V was pared by 6 bases and J by 0 bases, with 19 bases between. The CDR3 DNA sequence: TGTGCCAGCAGCGCTTACCGACGGGACCACAGCACAGATACGCAGTATTTT. As protein: CASSAYRRDHSTDTQYF.

This chain links TRBV11-2 with TRBJ2-3; 8 bases are shared with TRBD2. Germline V gene data show CDR1 as SGHAT and CDR2 as FQNNGV. This CDR3 has 16 residues. V lost 0 bases to trimming and J lost 4 bases; unmatched junction nucleotides: 6. CDR3 loop: CASSLDRVAGSDTQYF. CDR3 coding DNA: TGTGCCAGCAGCTTAGATAGGGTAGCGGGGTCAGATACGCAGTATTTT.

CDR3 DNA sequence: TGTGCCTGGATCCGAAGACTAGCGGGGCCCTACGAGCAGTACTTC. Amino acid sequence: CAWIRRLAGPYEQYF. The chain links TRBV30 to TRBJ2-7; 11 bases fit TRBD2. The CDR3 extends over 15 amino acids. With V trimmed by 4 bases and J by 2 bases, 7 bases remained unmatched. Per germline, CDR1 GTSNPN and CDR2 SVGIG (reference sequence).

The CDR3, as DNA: TGTGCCAGCAGCTCAAGTGGAGGGGACAGGGGAATGAAGGGCTACACCTTC. It is translated as CASSSSGGDRGMKGYTF. V and J are TRBV7-8 and TRBJ1-2, with TRBD1 matching over 10 bases. The CDR3 extends over 17 amino acids. V lost 4 bases to trimming and J lost 8 bases; unmatched junction nucleotides: 16. Germline V gene data show CDR1 as SGHVS and CDR2 as FQNEAQ.